Listed below are T cell receptor beta chains from one sample, sequenced in a study of cytomegalovirus exposure and HLA in healthy donors. This table comes from immunoSEQ multiplex PCR, and its TCRdb copy is limited to in-frame clones, with some not included. The sample shows about 110,000 clones, approximately 82% of them seen only once. Sequencing was carried out using PBMCs. Every receptor here comes from a man aged 30-40 years in good health and CMV-seropositive. The CDR3 runs from the conserved cysteine through the conserved F or W. Each record gives: J gene, V gene, CDR3 protein.

j_gene: TRBJ2-7; v_gene: TRBV9; CDR3aa: CASSASTGGGEQYF
j_gene: TRBJ1-5; v_gene: TRBV10-3; CDR3aa: CAIGQGNNQPQHF
j_gene: TRBJ1-4; v_gene: TRBV11-2; CDR3aa: CASSRNRTPNEKLFF
j_gene: TRBJ1-1; v_gene: TRBV2; CDR3aa: CASSDLFTGQMNTEAFF
j_gene: TRBJ1-5; v_gene: TRBV28; CDR3aa: CASSLRGTRDQPQHF
j_gene: TRBJ2-7; v_gene: TRBV27; CDR3aa: CASSLRVSYEQYF
j_gene: TRBJ1-3; v_gene: TRBV29-1; CDR3aa: CSVETGAGNTIYF
j_gene: TRBJ2-2; v_gene: TRBV9; CDR3aa: CASSVTSGLYTGELFF
j_gene: TRBJ2-2; v_gene: TRBV19; CDR3aa: CASREGAVTGELFF
j_gene: TRBJ1-6; v_gene: TRBV28; CDR3aa: CATSTNSYNSPLHF
j_gene: TRBJ2-7; v_gene: TRBV15; CDR3aa: CATSRETSGSYEQYF
j_gene: TRBJ1-2; v_gene: TRBV7-6; CDR3aa: CASSPGTGEVGSF
j_gene: TRBJ2-7; v_gene: TRBV2; CDR3aa: CASKSRGHTYEQYF
j_gene: TRBJ1-3; v_gene: TRBV4-3; CDR3aa: CASSQDSGTGNTIYF
j_gene: TRBJ1-1; v_gene: TRBV18; CDR3aa: CASSLAGTGNTEAFF
j_gene: TRBJ1-5; v_gene: TRBV28; CDR3aa: CASSFKAGMHQPQHF
j_gene: TRBJ1-4; v_gene: TRBV5-1; CDR3aa: CASRATGTRTNEKLFF
j_gene: TRBJ2-5; v_gene: TRBV27; CDR3aa: CASSLLGGGETQYF
j_gene: TRBJ2-5; v_gene: TRBV4-3; CDR3aa: CASSQEPPRGGLQETQYF
j_gene: TRBJ2-1; v_gene: TRBV4-3; CDR3aa: CASSQDLGGSYNEQFF
j_gene: TRBJ1-1; v_gene: TRBV2; CDR3aa: CATGGENTEAFF
j_gene: TRBJ2-1; v_gene: TRBV28; CDR3aa: CASRRRQGERNEQFF
j_gene: TRBJ2-7; v_gene: TRBV25-1; CDR3aa: CASSEVLRGTSYEQYF
j_gene: TRBJ1-4; v_gene: TRBV30; CDR3aa: CAWSATGGRGEKLFF
j_gene: TRBJ2-7; v_gene: TRBV7-2; CDR3aa: CASGDRGLYEQYF
j_gene: TRBJ1-1; v_gene: TRBV6-5; CDR3aa: CASSYRRRNTEAFF
j_gene: TRBJ2-2; v_gene: TRBV5-6; CDR3aa: CASSSNDRAKGNTGELFF
j_gene: TRBJ1-1; v_gene: TRBV6-5; CDR3aa: CASSPTFLANTEAFF
j_gene: TRBJ2-7; v_gene: TRBV5-1; CDR3aa: CASSLGTGTGYEQYF
j_gene: TRBJ2-6; v_gene: TRBV6-1; CDR3aa: CASSTEHSGANVLTF
j_gene: TRBJ1-2; v_gene: TRBV4-3; CDR3aa: CASSPGQGGSYGYTF
j_gene: TRBJ2-3; v_gene: TRBV29-1; CDR3aa: CSVLKTRDTQYF
j_gene: TRBJ2-3; v_gene: TRBV5-8; CDR3aa: CASSLGGGSADTQYF
j_gene: TRBJ2-7; v_gene: TRBV4-3; CDR3aa: CASSQLTGYEQYF
j_gene: TRBJ2-3; v_gene: TRBV9; CDR3aa: CASSVEAGVRTDTQYF
j_gene: TRBJ2-3; v_gene: TRBV29-1; CDR3aa: CSVERGGYTDTQYF
j_gene: TRBJ2-7; v_gene: TRBV11-1; CDR3aa: CASSEAGYEQYF